One sample yielded the 20 T cell receptor beta chains listed below, sequenced in a study of T cell responses to AZD1222 COVID-19 vaccine. TCRdb's table, derived via immunoSEQ multiplex PCR, lists solely in-frame clones and lacks some. The repertoire holds 100,000 to 140,000 clones, approximately 90% seen once, with roughly 9% in the top ten. Sequencing was performed on peripheral blood, taken 28 days after the second AZD1222 dose. These receptors all stem from an adult who received the AZD1222 COVID-19 vaccine.

The chain joins TRBV4-1 to TRBJ2-1, with 11 bases lining up with TRBD2. Germline assignment: CDR1 MGHRA and CDR2 YSYEKL. Trimming cost V 6 bases and J 7 bases; bases outside gene matches: 11. The CDR3 has 16 amino acids. CDR3 DNA: TGCGCCAGCAGGCCTAGCGGGACTAGCGGTTTTAATGAGCAGTTCTTC. This encodes CASRPSGTSGFNEQFF.

The chain joins TRBV12-5 to TRBJ2-7; D possibly corresponds to TRBD2 (7 bases). CDR1 is LGHNT and CDR2 is FRNRAP in the germline V gene. V lost 4 bases to trimming and J lost 7 bases, with 20 bases between them. The CDR3 sequence is 15 residues long. The CDR3, as DNA: TGTGCTAGTGGTTCCCCAAAAGGGGGGGCGGAAGAGCAGTACTTC. It encodes CASGSPKGGAEEQYF.

This chain uses TRBV7-9 with TRBJ2-1; D not certain. V was cut by 5 bases and J by 9 bases, with 8 bases left in between. CDR3 length: 11 amino acids. CDR1 and CDR2 from the germline V gene are SEHNR and FQNEAQ (reference sequence). CDR3 sequence: CASSATTEQFF. In DNA, the CDR3 is TGTGCCAGCAGCGCGACGACTGAGCAGTTCTTC.

V usage is TRBV5-1 and J usage is TRBJ2-7, with 7 nucleotides matching TRBD1. CDR1 is SGHRS, CDR2 YFSETQ, per germline. The V and J ends lost 4 bases and 0 bases, in that order; junction bases with no gene match: 10. This CDR3 has 16 residues. In DNA form, the CDR3 reads TGCGCCAGCAGCCTACAGGGGTCCCCCAACTCCTACGAGCAGTACTTC. Translated, it gives CASSLQGSPNSYEQYF.

The gene calls are TRBV7-6 and TRBJ2-1; 13 nucleotides line up with TRBD2. Per the germline V gene, CDR1 is SGHVS and CDR2 is FNYEAQ. The CDR3 covers 21 residues. The junction had 21 bases not matched to a gene; V was cut back by 5 bases and J by 5 bases. CDR3 DNA sequence: TGTGCCAGCAGCCAGTGGGCTTCCGGGACTAGCGGGATTGGGGCGCACAATGAGCAGTTCTTC. Translating it yields CASSQWASGTSGIGAHNEQFF.

The chain carries TRBV5-4 and TRBJ1-6; 7 bases line up with TRBD1. Germline trimming cut 4 bases from V and 6 bases from J; bases unmatched to any gene: 7. The germline gives CDR1 SGHNT, CDR2 YYREEE (reference sequence). This CDR3 is built from 15 residues. CDR3 nucleotide sequence: TGTGCCAGCAGCGATAAGGGGGCCGGTAATTCACCCCTCCACTTT. It specifies CASSDKGAGNSPLHF.

The chain combines TRBV6-4 with TRBJ2-6, with D hard to call. V lost 4 bases to trimming and J lost 0 bases, with 1 base between them. The CDR3 consists of 13 residues. Germline CDR1 is MRHNA and CDR2 is SNTAGT. The CDR3: CASSASGANVLTF. The DNA of the CDR3 is TGTGCCAGCAGTGCCTCTGGGGCCAACGTCCTGACTTTC.

This sequence joins TRBV5-1 and TRBJ2-3, with D unclear. CDR3 length: 11 amino acids. Germline CDR1 SGHRS, CDR2 YFSETQ. V was pared by 6 bases and J by 6 bases, with 8 bases between. This CDR3 is CASTVGDTQYF. The CDR3 DNA reads TGCGCCAGCACCGTGGGGGATACGCAGTATTTT.

In DNA form, the CDR3 reads TGTGCCAGCACAGACAGGGGAAGAGAGACTGAAGCTTTCTTT. It translates to CASTDRGRETEAFF. The gene calls are TRBV18 and TRBJ1-1; 8 nucleotides line up with TRBD1. The CDR3 covers 14 residues. Germline trimming cut 8 bases from V and 5 bases from J; bases unmatched to any gene: 10. CDR1 KGHSH and CDR2 LQKENI come from the germline V gene.

In the case of this clone: One junction end does not reproduce the germline sequence, and a read error may be involved. This rearrangement joins TRBV6-5 to TRBJ2-1; TRBD1 matches 9 bases. The CDR3 spans 14 residues. Per germline, CDR1 MNHEY and CDR2 SVGAGI. CDR3 in amino acids: CASSHLGQGQIMLF. CDR3 DNA sequence: TGTGCCAGCAGCCACCTGGGACAGGGTCAAATTATGCTCTTC.

The gene calls are TRBV7-2 and TRBJ2-7; unclear D gene. Trimming removed 6 bases from V and 4 bases from J, with 7 bases in between. This CDR3 spans 11 amino acids. Germline lookup yields CDR1 SGHTA and CDR2 FQGNSA. In DNA, the CDR3 is TGTGCCAGCAGGATGAATTACGAGCAGTACTTC. It specifies CASRMNYEQYF.

J is TRBJ2-5 and V is TRBV5-5; unclear D gene. The V end lost 2 bases, the J end lost 1 base, and 12 bases lay between the germline ends. CDR3 length: 15 amino acids. Germline CDR1 SGHKS, CDR2 YYEKEE (reference sequence). CDR3 nucleotide sequence: TGTGCCAGCAGCTTTTATACGATGCGCCAAGAGACCCAGTACTTC. Its translation is CASSFYTMRQETQYF.

The V gene is TRBV19, the J gene TRBJ1-2; tentatively, D is TRBD1 (6 bases). Trimming cost V 9 bases and J 0 bases, with 14 bases left between them. This CDR3 region has 14 residues. Germline CDR1 is LNHDA and CDR2 is SQIVND (reference sequence). Here the CDR3 reads CASQRGGSNYGYTF. CDR3 coding DNA: TGTGCCAGCCAAAGGGGGGGCTCTAACTATGGCTACACCTTC.

The V gene is TRBV5-4, the J gene TRBJ1-2; no clear D. V lost 1 base to trimming and J lost 3 bases, with 10 bases between them. CDR3 length equals 14 residues. Germline V gives CDR1 SGHNT, CDR2 YYREEE (reference sequence). CDR3 amino acids: CASSLQHRDYGYTF. The DNA of the CDR3 is TGTGCCAGCAGCTTGCAGCATAGGGACTATGGCTACACCTTC.

The V gene is TRBV4-1, the J gene TRBJ2-1, with D perhaps TRBD2 (7 bases). CDR3 length: 17 residues. V was pared by 0 bases and J by 0 bases, with 12 bases between. CDR1 is MGHRA, CDR2 YSYEKL, per germline. The CDR3 loop reads CASSQDNAGASYNEQFF. The CDR3 DNA reads as TGCGCCAGCAGCCAAGATAACGCGGGGGCCTCCTACAATGAGCAGTTCTTC.

V and J are TRBV5-4 and TRBJ2-7; 8 nucleotides align to TRBD2. This CDR3 region has 15 residues. Germline V gives CDR1 SGHNT, CDR2 YYREEE (reference sequence). V shed 3 bases, J shed 5 bases, and the junction held 10 bases outside the gene matches. Written as DNA, the CDR3 is TGTGCCAGCAGCTCGATAGACCAAGCGGGGGACGAGCAGTACTTC. Encoded protein: CASSSIDQAGDEQYF.

This chain joins TRBV6-1 and TRBJ1-2; D gene ambiguous. V lost 8 bases and J lost 7, with 17 bases in between. This CDR3 contains 13 residues. Germline assignment: CDR1 MNHNS and CDR2 SASEGT. The DNA for the CDR3 is TGTGCCAGCTCCTTTGGCCGGGGAAGTGGCTACACCTTC. The encoded protein is CASSFGRGSGYTF.

This chain joins TRBV4-3 and TRBJ1-1; D is unresolved. Trimming cost V 0 bases and J 7 bases, with 15 bases left between them. This CDR3 has 15 amino acids. Germline V gene lookup returns CDR1 LGHNA and CDR2 YSLEER. The CDR3 protein is CASSQDPGRIFEAFF. CDR3 DNA: TGCGCCAGCAGCCAAGATCCTGGACGGATTTTTGAAGCTTTCTTT.

This clone was seen a single time. The rearrangement uses TRBV30 and TRBJ1-5, with 7 positions matching TRBD1. The germline V gene encodes CDR1 GTSNPN and CDR2 SVGIG (reference sequence). The J segment lost 3 bases and the V segment lost 4 bases, leaving 3 bases of the junction unmatched. This CDR3 has 13 amino acids. The CDR3 here is CAWTGGINQPQHF. In nucleotides, the CDR3 is TGTGCCTGGACAGGGGGTATCAATCAGCCCCAGCATTTT.

The chain uses TRBV7-2 and TRBJ1-5; D is perhaps TRBD1 (6 bases). This CDR3 has 15 residues. The germline V and J ends were trimmed by 7 bases and 7 bases, with 20 bases remaining between them. The germline V gene has CDR1 SGHTA and CDR2 FQGNSA. The CDR3 nucleotides are TGTGCCAGCACCCTTGAGGCTACCGGGGGCCAGCCCCAGCATTTT. Residues: CASTLEATGGQPQHF.